Each of the 8 T cell receptor beta chains below was sequenced from the same sample in a study of shared clonotypes between healthy human individuals. Only CD45RO-negative cells positively selected for CCR7 counted as naive CD8 cells, so terminally differentiated effector memory CD45RA+ cells were excluded. Clones were read by immunoSEQ multiplex PCR, and TCRdb kept only the in-frame ones, dropping some. The sample comprises hundreds of thousands of clones, 95% to 97% of which are singletons, and about 0.12% rests with the top ten. The specimen was naive CD8+ T cells sorted from blood. These receptors originate from a woman in her 30s in good health.

V is TRBV14 and J is TRBJ1-2; D is unresolved. Trimming took 1 base from V and 5 from J, leaving 8 bases between them. The CDR3 has 13 residues. Germline V gene sequence: CDR1 SGHDN, CDR2 FVKESK. The CDR3 spells CASSQAQNYGYTF. The CDR3 region has the DNA TGTGCCAGCAGCCAAGCCCAGAATTATGGCTACACCTTC.

The V call is TRBV28, the J call TRBJ2-1; D ambiguous. Trimming cost V 3 bases and J 8 bases, with 5 bases left between them. From germline, CDR1 is MDHEN and CDR2 SYDVKM. This CDR3 contains 11 residues. The CDR3, as DNA: TGTGCCAGCAGTTTGATATATGAGCAGTTCTTC. The encoded protein is CASSLIYEQFF.

This chain joins TRBV28 and TRBJ2-5, with 7 nucleotides matching TRBD2. The J call may be incorrect, as the DNA end agrees better with TRBJ2-7. Germline CDR1 reads MDHEN; CDR2 reads SYDVKM. This CDR3 spans 14 amino acids. This CDR3 reads CASSSQPGLYEQYF. DNA of the CDR3: TGTGCCAGCAGTTCTCAACCGGGACTATACGAGCAGTACTTC.

The J gene is TRBJ2-7, the V gene TRBV7-8; 16 nucleotides align to TRBD2. The junction had 18 bases not matched to a gene; V was cut back by 1 base and J by 3 bases. The CDR3 is 22 residues long. The germline gives CDR1 SGHVS, CDR2 FQNEAQ. CDR3 in amino acids: CASSLVLTGTSGRAVVGYEQYF. The CDR3 nucleotides are TGTGCCAGCAGCTTAGTACTCACAGGGACTAGCGGGAGGGCCGTCGTTGGCTACGAGCAGTACTTC.

The chain joins TRBV4-1 to TRBJ2-3; 9 positions match TRBD2. This CDR3 has 18 residues. Per the germline V gene, CDR1 is MGHRA and CDR2 is YSYEKL. Losses at the gene ends were 2 bases for V and 4 bases for J; bases not matched to a gene: 13. The DNA for the CDR3 is TGCGCCAGCAGCCAACAACCCATAGCGGGAGAGGGCGCAGATACGCAGTATTTT. Translation gives CASSQQPIAGEGADTQYF.

This chain joins TRBV9 and TRBJ1-3, with D possibly TRBD1 on 5 matching bases. The CDR3 has 15 residues. Germline-derived CDR1 and CDR2 are SGDLS and YYNGEE. V was cut by 3 bases and J by 5 bases, with 15 bases left in between. CDR3 coding DNA: TGTGCCAGCAGCGCTCCCCGGGACGTCCGAAACACCATATATTTT. Its translation: CASSAPRDVRNTIYF.

The chain uses TRBV13 and TRBJ2-7, with TRBD1 matching over 10 bases. This CDR3 is built from 15 residues. Losses at the gene ends were 6 bases for V and 5 bases for J; bases not matched to a gene: 10. CDR1 and CDR2 from the germline V gene are PRHDT and FYEKMQ (reference sequence). CDR3 bases: TGTGCCAGCAGAATAACGGGACAGGGGTACAACGAGCAGTACTTC. It yields the protein CASRITGQGYNEQYF.

This clone appeared once. The chain links TRBV28 to TRBJ1-4; D may be TRBD1 (5 bases). The CDR3 runs 12 residues. Between the trimmed V and J ends, which lost 6 bases and 10 bases, there was a span of 12 bases. In germline, CDR1 is MDHEN, CDR2 SYDVKM. CDR3 nucleotide sequence: TGTGCCAGCAGCCGCGGGGGGGGAAAACTGTTTTTT. It yields the protein CASSRGGGKLFF.